Presented here are 11 T cell receptor beta chains from one specimen sequenced in a study of cytomegalovirus exposure and HLA in healthy donors. PCR was performed using 60 Vbeta and 13 Jbeta primers. The table came from immunoSEQ multiplex PCR; TCRdb's copy has only in-frame clones and leaves some out. The sample includes about 140,000 clones, approximately 84% of them seen just once. The specimen was PBMCs. The receptors stem from a woman aged 55-70 years in good health and CMV-seropositive.

The rearrangement links TRBV29-1 to TRBJ2-1, with TRBD2 identical over 8 bases. The germline V gene has CDR1 SQVTM and CDR2 ANQGSEA. The length of the CDR3 is 14 residues. V lost 4 bases, J lost 6 bases, and 8 bases stayed unmatched. Written as DNA, the CDR3 is TGCAGCGTTGGGATAAGCGGGAGCCCCAATGAGCAGTTCTTC. Its protein product is CSVGISGSPNEQFF.

There are a few counts of this clone. This chain uses TRBV29-1 with TRBJ2-1; 7 positions agree with TRBD1. V was clipped by 5 bases and J by 3 bases; unmatched bases: 13. The CDR3 length is 16 residues. Germline V gene data show CDR1 as SQVTM and CDR2 as ANQGSEA. Here the CDR3 DNA reads TGCAGCGTTCGGGTCTCCGTACAGGGGTTCTACAATGAGCAGTTCTTC. Protein product: CSVRVSVQGFYNEQFF.

This rearrangement joins TRBV5-8 to TRBJ2-3; 10 positions match TRBD1. Germline values: CDR1 SGHTS, CDR2 YDEGEE. Trimming at V came to 4 bases and at J to 4 bases, leaving 6 bases not matched to a gene. The CDR3 has 15 residues. This CDR3 reads CASSTGTGAPDTQYF. CDR3 DNA: TGTGCCAGCAGCACCGGGACAGGGGCCCCAGATACGCAGTATTTT.

J is TRBJ1-5 and V is TRBV25-1, with TRBD1 matching 7 bases. CDR3 size: 13 residues. The germline gives CDR1 MGHDK, CDR2 SYGVNS. V lost 8 bases to trimming and J lost 4 bases; unmatched junction nucleotides: 5. Here the CDR3 reads CASRGQPNQPQHF. The CDR3 DNA sequence: TGTGCCAGCCGGGGACAGCCTAATCAGCCCCAGCATTTT.

CDR3 protein: CASSPTAGTYEQYF. The CDR3, as DNA: TGTGCCAGCAGCCCGACAGCGGGAACCTACGAGCAGTACTTC. This chain connects TRBV11-3 to TRBJ2-7, with 7 bases fitting TRBD2. V was pared by 5 bases and J by 2 bases, with 6 bases of the junction left unmatched. The CDR3 extends over 14 amino acids. The germline V gene has CDR1 SGHNT and CDR2 YENEEA.

The genes are TRBV7-2 and TRBJ1-5; no firm D call. Germline V gene data show CDR1 as SGHTA and CDR2 as FQGNSA. V gave up 10 bases and J gave up 3 bases, with 13 bases separating them. The CDR3 length is 13 residues. The CDR3 coding sequence is TGTGCCACCACAGATCTGCCCAATCAGCCCCAGCATTTT. This encodes CATTDLPNQPQHF.

In the case of this clone: An end of the junction does not agree with germline; a read error may underlie this. The chain is built from TRBV7-2 and TRBJ1-1; D call uncertain. CDR1 and CDR2 (germline): SGHTA, FQGNSA. There are 14 residues in the CDR3. The CDR3 DNA sequence: TGTGCCAGCAGCTTACCTCCCAACCCCCCCCGAGGGAACTTT. Translating it yields CASSLPPNPPRGNF.

Here the CDR3 DNA reads TGTGCCAGCAGCGCCCCATGGGTAGCGGGAGAGACCCAGTACTTC. Protein sequence: CASSAPWVAGETQYF. The chain has TRBV7-8 and TRBJ2-5, with 7 bases matching TRBD2. With 5 bases clipped from V and 4 bases from J, the junction kept 10 bases outside the gene matches. This CDR3 spans 15 amino acids. Germline V gene data show CDR1 as SGHVS and CDR2 as FQNEAQ.

In this sample, this clone turned up once. For the CDR3, the DNA is TGTGCCAGCAGCGCGTCTGGGGCCAACGTCCTGACTTTC. Its translation is CASSASGANVLTF. V is TRBV6-5 and J is TRBJ2-6, with D unclear. This CDR3 spans 13 amino acids. The germline V gene encodes CDR1 MNHEY and CDR2 SVGAGI. Trimming removed 6 bases at V and 1 base at J, with 4 bases between.

The genes are TRBV28 and TRBJ2-1; TRBD2 aligns across 7 bases. The ends lost 5 bases at V and 0 bases at J; junction bases unmatched: 7. Germline V gene data show CDR1 as MDHEN and CDR2 as SYDVKM. The CDR3 has 16 amino acids. DNA of the CDR3: TGTGCCAGCAGTCTCCTAGGCGGGAGCTCCTACAATGAGCAGTTCTTC. It encodes CASSLLGGSSYNEQFF.

This clone has just one count. The V and J genes are TRBV19 and TRBJ2-7; 9 nucleotides align to TRBD2. The CDR3 spans 14 residues. Germline V gives CDR1 LNHDA, CDR2 SQIVND (reference sequence). The V gene end was trimmed by 4 bases and the J gene end by 2 bases; junction bases not matched to a gene: 3. The CDR3 loop reads CASSRGLAAYEQYF. As DNA, the CDR3 is TGTGCCAGTAGTAGGGGACTAGCCGCCTACGAGCAGTACTTC.